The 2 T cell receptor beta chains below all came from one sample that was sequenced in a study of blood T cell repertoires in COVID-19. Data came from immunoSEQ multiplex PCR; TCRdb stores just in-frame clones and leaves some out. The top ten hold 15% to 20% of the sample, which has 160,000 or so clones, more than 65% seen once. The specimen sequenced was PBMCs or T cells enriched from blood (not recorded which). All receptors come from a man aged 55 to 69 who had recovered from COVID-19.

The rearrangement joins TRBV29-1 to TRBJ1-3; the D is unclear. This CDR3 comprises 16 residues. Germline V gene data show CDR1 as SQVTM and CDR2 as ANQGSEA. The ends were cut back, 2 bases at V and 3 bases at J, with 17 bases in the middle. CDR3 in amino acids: CSVEFSGSGFGNTIYF. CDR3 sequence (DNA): TGCAGCGTTGAATTTAGTGGGTCAGGCTTTGGAAACACCATATATTTT.

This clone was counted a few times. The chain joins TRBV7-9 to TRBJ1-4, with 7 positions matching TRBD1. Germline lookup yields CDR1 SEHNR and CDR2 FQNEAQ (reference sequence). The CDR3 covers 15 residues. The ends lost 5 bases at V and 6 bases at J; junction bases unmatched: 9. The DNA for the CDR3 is TGTGCCAGCAGCCCAACCGGGACAGAAGATGAAAAACTGTTTTTT. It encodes CASSPTGTEDEKLFF.